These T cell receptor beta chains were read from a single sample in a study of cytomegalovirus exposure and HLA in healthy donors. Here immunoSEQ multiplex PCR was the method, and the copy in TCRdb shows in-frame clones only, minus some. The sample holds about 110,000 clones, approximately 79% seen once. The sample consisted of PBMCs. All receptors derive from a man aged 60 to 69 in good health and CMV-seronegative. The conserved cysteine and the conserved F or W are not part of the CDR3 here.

cdr3_aa: ASSSLGRGREAKNIQY
v_call: TRBV7-2
j_call: TRBJ2-4

cdr3_aa: ASYQDRGFNEQF
v_call: TRBV7-8
j_call: TRBJ2-1

cdr3_aa: ASSLGLGNEQF
v_call: TRBV5-1
j_call: TRBJ2-1

cdr3_aa: ASSLSGGPGELF
v_call: TRBV7-9
j_call: TRBJ2-2

cdr3_aa: ASSVRGSNTEAF
v_call: TRBV2
j_call: TRBJ1-1

cdr3_aa: TSSAWTGDHGYT
v_call: TRBV5-1
j_call: TRBJ1-2

cdr3_aa: ASSPGQGRSPLH
v_call: TRBV13
j_call: TRBJ1-6

cdr3_aa: ASSLNGGGTNTEAF
v_call: TRBV18
j_call: TRBJ1-1

cdr3_aa: ASARGGGNTEAF
v_call: TRBV18
j_call: TRBJ1-1

cdr3_aa: ASSLVRGGPGDTQY
v_call: TRBV7-2
j_call: TRBJ2-3

cdr3_aa: ASSRLAGVQETQY
v_call: TRBV25-1
j_call: TRBJ2-5

cdr3_aa: SVEGTFSGANVLT
v_call: TRBV29-1
j_call: TRBJ2-6

cdr3_aa: ASSKVPGDRGPHEQF
v_call: TRBV21-1
j_call: TRBJ2-1

cdr3_aa: ASSLGQGASYGYT
v_call: TRBV7-6
j_call: TRBJ1-2

cdr3_aa: ASSVSRASGGRDTQY
v_call: TRBV2
j_call: TRBJ2-3

cdr3_aa: ASSLGGRGGHNEQF
v_call: TRBV7-8
j_call: TRBJ2-1

cdr3_aa: ATSRVAGAREQY
v_call: TRBV15
j_call: TRBJ2-7

cdr3_aa: ASGWGQMNTEAF
v_call: TRBV4-2
j_call: TRBJ1-1

cdr3_aa: ASSLVEGDTEAF
v_call: TRBV7-2
j_call: TRBJ1-1

cdr3_aa: ASSPGPGQPNTGELF
v_call: TRBV28
j_call: TRBJ2-2

cdr3_aa: ASSLWAVNSPLH
v_call: TRBV7-3
j_call: TRBJ1-6

cdr3_aa: ASSYDRASGNTIY
v_call: TRBV4-1
j_call: TRBJ1-3

cdr3_aa: ATSTWTGTYEQY
v_call: TRBV6-5
j_call: TRBJ2-7

cdr3_aa: ASRGTGFYNEQF
v_call: TRBV2
j_call: TRBJ2-1

cdr3_aa: ASSETGASTGELF
v_call: TRBV10-2
j_call: TRBJ2-2

cdr3_aa: ASSWGLGYT
v_call: TRBV25-1
j_call: TRBJ1-2

cdr3_aa: AWSVSAANYGYT
v_call: TRBV30
j_call: TRBJ1-2

cdr3_aa: ASSLGQGFYEQY
v_call: TRBV5-1
j_call: TRBJ2-7

cdr3_aa: ASSYRGLVGAGELF
v_call: TRBV19
j_call: TRBJ2-2

cdr3_aa: ASSPEQVFSEAF
v_call: TRBV18
j_call: TRBJ1-1

cdr3_aa: ASSFRDRGRQETQY
v_call: TRBV7-2
j_call: TRBJ2-5

cdr3_aa: ASSLLTGGEKLF
v_call: TRBV7-2
j_call: TRBJ1-4

cdr3_aa: ASSSTPAVGEQY
v_call: TRBV5-1
j_call: TRBJ2-7

cdr3_aa: ASSHQGAPNSPLH
v_call: TRBV7-2
j_call: TRBJ1-6

cdr3_aa: ASSFRQGYYGYT
v_call: TRBV7-2
j_call: TRBJ1-2

cdr3_aa: ASSLGTWDIQY
v_call: TRBV7-2
j_call: TRBJ2-4

cdr3_aa: ASSLIPGQGSSGNAIY
v_call: TRBV13
j_call: TRBJ1-3

cdr3_aa: ASSDGTGVGTGELF
v_call: TRBV9
j_call: TRBJ2-2

cdr3_aa: ASSLGTLGGNEKLF
v_call: TRBV5-1
j_call: TRBJ1-4

cdr3_aa: ASSYRRGLGNTIY
v_call: TRBV27
j_call: TRBJ1-3

cdr3_aa: ASSTHRRGTGELF
v_call: TRBV2
j_call: TRBJ2-2

cdr3_aa: ASSLEARRAYNEQF
v_call: TRBV7-3
j_call: TRBJ2-1

cdr3_aa: ASRGGGTGGTQPQH
v_call: TRBV28
j_call: TRBJ1-5

cdr3_aa: ASKKQGWGTEAF
v_call: TRBV6-5
j_call: TRBJ1-1

cdr3_aa: ASTSGQGNSEAF
v_call: TRBV6-1
j_call: TRBJ1-1

cdr3_aa: ASSSFALTGNTGELF
v_call: TRBV18
j_call: TRBJ2-2

cdr3_aa: ASSSPGRGDTEAF
v_call: TRBV27
j_call: TRBJ1-1

cdr3_aa: ASSPGGGQGQETQY
v_call: TRBV4-1
j_call: TRBJ2-5

cdr3_aa: ASERLAGGSEQY
v_call: TRBV6-5
j_call: TRBJ2-3

cdr3_aa: ASSLGTPNEAF
v_call: TRBV5-1
j_call: TRBJ1-1

cdr3_aa: ASSPGQGKGEKLF
v_call: TRBV7-9
j_call: TRBJ1-4